This T cell receptor (beta chain) was sequenced in a study of CD8+CD57+ T cells in acquired aplastic anemia. This clonotype was seen at least ten times. Template material for TCR beta VDJ and CDR3 profiling consisted of genomic DNA. MiXCR, applied by TCRdb to the reads, yields one record per CDR3 protein. The table has about 220,000 distinct CDR3 sequences, about 37% seen once. The CDR3 totals 14 residues. The V gene lost 5 bases and the J gene lost 5 bases, with 13 bases spanning the gap. Per germline, CDR1 SNHLY and CDR2 FYNNEI. The rearrangement uses TRBV2 and TRBJ1-5, with a weak D call TRBD1 (6 bases). The sequenced sample was sorted CD4+, CD8+, or CD8+CD57+ T cells (not recorded which) from PBMCs. This receptor was identified in a human donor in good health, serving as a control. Written as DNA, the CDR3 is TGTGCCAGCAGTCCACAGGGAGGCGATCAGCCCCAGCATTTT. Amino acid sequence: CASSPQGGDQPQHF.